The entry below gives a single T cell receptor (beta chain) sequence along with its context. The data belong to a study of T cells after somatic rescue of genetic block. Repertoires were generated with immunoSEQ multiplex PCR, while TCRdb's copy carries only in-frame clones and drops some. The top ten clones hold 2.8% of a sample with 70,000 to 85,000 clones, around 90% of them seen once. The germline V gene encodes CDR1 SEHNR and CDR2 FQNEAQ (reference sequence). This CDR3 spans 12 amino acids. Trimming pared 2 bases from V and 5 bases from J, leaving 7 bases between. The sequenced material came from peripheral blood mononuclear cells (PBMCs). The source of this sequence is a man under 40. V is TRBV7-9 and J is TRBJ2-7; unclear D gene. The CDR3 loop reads CASSLSPNEQYF. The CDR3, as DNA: TGTGCCAGCAGCTTAAGCCCGAACGAGCAGTACTTC.